This record concerns one T cell receptor (beta chain) sequence. Its antigen remains unidentified. Constant-region reverse primers amplified full-length variable regions, followed by semi-nested Nested Universal Primer A PCR. One entry per CDR3 protein results from TCRdb running MiXCR on the 5' RACE reads. Of roughly 40,000 distinct CDR3 sequences listed, approximately 19% are singletons. Study conclusions and caveats: Tumor Treg TCRs overlapped most with tumor naive CD4+ cells.

CDR1 KGHSH and CDR2 LQKENI come from the germline V gene. CDR3 length equals 14 residues. V lost 4 bases, J lost 1 base, and 10 bases lay in between. The sequencing sample was made of naive CD4+ T cells sorted from a lymph node. Indicated subset: naive CD4+ T cells, CD4+CD45RA+CD25-. The sequence was collected from a female donor with breast cancer. J is TRBJ1-1 and V is TRBV18, with a weak D call TRBD1 (6 bases). The CDR3 DNA reads as TGTGCCAGCTCACAAACAGGGCCGAACACTGAAGCTTTCTTT. Protein sequence: CASSQTGPNTEAFF.